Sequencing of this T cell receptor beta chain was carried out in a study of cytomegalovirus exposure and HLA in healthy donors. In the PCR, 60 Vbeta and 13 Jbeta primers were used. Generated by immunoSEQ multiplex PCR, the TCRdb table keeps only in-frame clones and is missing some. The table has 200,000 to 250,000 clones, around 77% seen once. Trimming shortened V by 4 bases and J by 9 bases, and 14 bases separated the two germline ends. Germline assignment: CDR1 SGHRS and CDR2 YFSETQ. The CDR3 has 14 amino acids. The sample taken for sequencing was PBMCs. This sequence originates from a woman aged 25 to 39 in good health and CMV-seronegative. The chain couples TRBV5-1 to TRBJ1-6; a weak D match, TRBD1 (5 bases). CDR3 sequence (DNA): TGCGCCAGCAGCACCCTCGGGGGGGGTTCACCCCTCCACTTT. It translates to CASSTLGGGSPLHF.